The 7 T cell receptor beta chains below were found in one sample sequenced in a study of spatial heterogeneity in lung cancer. Each CDR3 protein gets one entry after TCRdb re-called the 5' RACE reads with MiXCR. The profile shows some 37,000 distinct CDR3 sequences, 4% to 6% of them singletons. Specified time point: sample taken at primary tumor resection. Whole RNA from tumor, nontumor lung or frozen PBMC was sequenced unsorted. Here the sequenced sample was PBMCs, taken at surgery. The receptors derive from a female donor with early-stage non-small cell lung cancer.

This clonotype appeared many times. This chain connects TRBV7-2 to TRBJ2-7, with 14 bases lining up with TRBD2. J lost 5 bases, V lost 5 bases, and 5 bases had no gene match. CDR1 and CDR2 (germline): SGHTA, FQGNSA. This CDR3 has 15 residues. The CDR3: CASSLRTSGRNEQYF. The DNA of the CDR3 is TGTGCCAGCAGCCTCCGGACTAGCGGGAGGAACGAGCAGTACTTC.

This clonotype was counted ten times or more. The chain combines TRBV27 with TRBJ1-1; D not certain. Between the trimmed V and J ends, which lost 0 bases and 0 bases, there was a span of 11 bases. The CDR3 loop spans 16 amino acids. Germline assignment: CDR1 MNHEY and CDR2 SMNVEV (reference sequence). The CDR3 DNA is TGTGCCAGCAGTTTATCAATCGGCAGGATGAACACTGAAGCTTTCTTT. Amino acid sequence: CASSLSIGRMNTEAFF.

The sample holds many counts of this clonotype. The rearrangement joins TRBV5-4 to TRBJ2-5, with D perhaps matching TRBD2 (6 bases). From germline, CDR1 is SGHNT and CDR2 YYREEE (reference sequence). V was trimmed by 3 bases and J by 5 bases, leaving 14 bases between them. The CDR3 extends over 14 amino acids. This chain's CDR3 is CASSSAGYGETQYF. CDR3 DNA sequence: TGTGCCAGCAGCTCCGCGGGGTACGGGGAGACCCAGTACTTC.

This clonotype was picked up many times. The rearrangement links TRBV19 to TRBJ2-1, with 12 bases aligning to TRBD2. Germline assignment: CDR1 LNHDA and CDR2 SQIVND (reference sequence). CDR3 length: 14 residues. The V gene end was trimmed by 8 bases and the J gene end by 10 bases; junction bases not matched to a gene: 9. The CDR3 DNA reads TGTGCCAGTCAGTACCCGGGGACTAGCGGGGAGCAGTTCTTC. This translates into CASQYPGTSGEQFF.

The chain uses TRBV28 and TRBJ1-2, with 9 nucleotides matching TRBD1. The CDR3 covers 13 residues. Germline V gives CDR1 MDHEN, CDR2 SYDVKM. V lost 6 bases, J lost 8 bases, and 7 bases stayed unmatched. The CDR3 bases are TGTGCCAGCAGCTTACAGGGGGCGAAAGGCTACACCTTC. It encodes CASSLQGAKGYTF.

This clonotype is medium-sized (0.01 to 0.1%). This chain uses TRBV27 with TRBJ2-7, with 8 bases that match TRBD1. This CDR3 has 13 residues. Trimming cost V 7 bases and J 3 bases; bases outside gene matches: 5. The germline V gene has CDR1 MNHEY and CDR2 SMNVEV (reference sequence). The CDR3 loop is CASKPTGVYEQYF. The CDR3 nucleotides read TGTGCCAGCAAGCCGACAGGGGTCTACGAGCAGTACTTC.

This clonotype was observed at least ten times. The V gene is TRBV7-9, the J gene TRBJ2-7, with D perhaps matching TRBD2 (6 bases). The CDR3 contains 14 residues. Germline CDR1 reads SEHNR; CDR2 reads FQNEAQ (reference sequence). Deletions cut 2 bases from V and 6 bases from J, with 14 bases between. This CDR3 reads CASSLISLASEQYF. The CDR3 DNA reads as TGTGCCAGCAGCTTAATTTCCCTAGCGTCCGAGCAGTACTTC. Complete variable domain (other parts from reference TRBV7-9 and TRBJ2-7): DTGVSQNPRHKITKRGQNVTFRCDPISEHNRLYWYRQTLGQGPEFLTYFQNEAQLEKSRLLSDRFSAERPKGSFSTLEIQRTEQGDSAMYLCASSLISLASEQYFGPGTRLTVT.